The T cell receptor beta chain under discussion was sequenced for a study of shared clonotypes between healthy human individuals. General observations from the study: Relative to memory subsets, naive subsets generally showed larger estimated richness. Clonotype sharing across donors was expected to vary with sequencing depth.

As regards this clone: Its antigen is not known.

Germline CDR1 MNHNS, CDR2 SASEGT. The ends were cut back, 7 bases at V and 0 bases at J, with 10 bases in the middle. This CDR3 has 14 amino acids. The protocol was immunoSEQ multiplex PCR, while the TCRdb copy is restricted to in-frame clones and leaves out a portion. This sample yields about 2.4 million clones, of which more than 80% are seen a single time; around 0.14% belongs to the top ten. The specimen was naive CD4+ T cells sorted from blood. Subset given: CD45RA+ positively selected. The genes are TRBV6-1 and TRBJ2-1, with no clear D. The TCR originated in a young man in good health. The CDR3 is CASNPESSYNEQFF. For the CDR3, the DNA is TGTGCCAGCAACCCTGAGAGCTCCTACAATGAGCAGTTCTTC.